These 8 T cell receptor beta chains share one sample of origin, sequenced in a study of blood T cells in healthy people across ages. A second PCR, run for roughly 7 to 11 cycles, used a sample-barcoded 5' primer plus a J-beta primer mix. TCRdb used MiXCR to reprocess the 5' RACE reads, holding one entry per CDR3 protein. The data hold around 1,900,000 distinct CDR3 sequences, with 39% observed a single time. The specimen was blood. The receptors shown here come from a human donor in good health.

V gene TRBV28 combines with J gene TRBJ2-5, with 9 bases identical to TRBD1. The better agreement between TRBJ2-7 and the DNA end casts doubt on the J call. The CDR3 runs to 14 residues. The V gene's germline CDR1 is MDHEN and CDR2 SYDVKM. CDR3 residues: CASSMTGGGDEQYF. CDR3 DNA sequence: TGTGCCAGCAGTATGACAGGGGGAGGTGACGAGCAGTACTTC.

This chain joins TRBV9 and TRBJ2-2; D gene ambiguous. The V gene's germline CDR1 is SGDLS and CDR2 YYNGEE. The CDR3 length is 18 residues. Trimming removed 7 bases at V and 0 bases at J, with 22 bases between. In DNA, the CDR3 is TGTGCCAGCGATCCTTTAGGTAGAGCAACACCGAACACCGGGGAGCTGTTTTTT. Translation: CASDPLGRATPNTGELFF.

The CDR3 loop is CASIVTGDTQYF. CDR3 bases: TGTGCCAGCATCGTGACAGGGGATACGCAGTATTTT. This rearrangement joins TRBV12-3 or TRBV12-4 to TRBJ2-3; 7 positions match TRBD1. There are 12 residues in the CDR3. Trimming cost V 7 bases and J 6 bases; bases outside gene matches: 4.

V usage is TRBV21-1 and J usage is TRBJ2-2; the table assigns TRBD1, which was not confirmed against the DNA. TRBV21-1 is termed a pseudogene. This CDR3 has 14 amino acids. CDR3 sequence reads: CASSIQQGVGELFF. Written as DNA, the CDR3 is TGTGCCAGCAGCATACAACAGGGCGTCGGGGAGCTGTTTTTT.

V and J are TRBV7-6 and TRBJ2-3; 8 nucleotides align to TRBD2. V shed 1 base and J 5 bases; nucleotides not matched to a gene: 14. The CDR3 contains 18 residues. Germline V gene lookup returns CDR1 SGHVS and CDR2 FNYEAQ. The CDR3 region has the DNA TGTGCCAGCAGCTTAGGTCCGGGGGGGCTGAATAATATAGATACGCAGTATTTT. Translation gives CASSLGPGGLNNIDTQYF.

This clonotype was observed a handful of times. The J gene is TRBJ1-6, the V gene TRBV6-2 or TRBV6-3; D might be TRBD1 (6 bases). CDR3 length: 15 amino acids. Trimming pared 5 bases from V and 5 bases from J, leaving 13 bases between. The germline CDR1 and CDR2 sequences are MNHEY and SVGEGT. CDR3 DNA: TGTGCCAGCAGTCCCGCAGGGGCACATAATTCACCCCTCCACTTT. Translated: CASSPAGAHNSPLHF.

This chain uses TRBV11-2 with TRBJ1-1, with a possible D match to TRBD1 (6 bases). The CDR3 covers 17 residues. CDR1 is SGHAT and CDR2 is FQNNGV in the germline V gene. Trimming pared 5 bases from V and 0 bases from J, leaving 19 bases between. Here the CDR3 DNA reads TGTGCCAGCAGCCCCAAAAATCCGGGACATATGAACACTGAAGCTTTCTTT. Translated, it gives CASSPKNPGHMNTEAFF.

In its sample, this clonotype was seen a few times. This chain links TRBV6-1 with TRBJ2-7; D is unclear. V was cut by 6 bases and J by 2 bases, with 11 bases left in between. This CDR3 comprises 13 residues. Germline CDR1 reads MNHNS; CDR2 reads SASEGT. As DNA, the CDR3 is TGTGCCAGCAGAAGGTCGATTCCCTACGAGCAGTACTTC. Protein: CASRRSIPYEQYF.